Below, 13 T cell receptor beta chains from the same sample are listed, as sequenced in a study of cytomegalovirus exposure and HLA in healthy donors. 13 Jbeta primers and 60 Vbeta primers were used for the PCR. The repertoire was sequenced with immunoSEQ multiplex PCR; TCRdb's copy has only in-frame clones and lacks some. Here the sample spans more than 200,000 clones, roughly 79% being singletons. Sequenced input: PBMCs. The receptors were sampled from a man aged 18 to 29 in good health and CMV-seronegative.

The chain links TRBV7-8 to TRBJ1-6; TRBD1 aligns across 7 bases. The CDR3 has 13 amino acids. Germline lookup yields CDR1 SGHVS and CDR2 FQNEAQ. The J segment lost 7 bases and the V segment lost 7 bases, leaving 4 bases of the junction unmatched. The CDR3 sequence: CASTETGNSPLHF. The CDR3 bases are TGTGCCAGCACGGAGACAGGGAATTCACCCCTCCACTTT.

This clone was observed a handful of times. V is TRBV10-3 and J is TRBJ2-5; 8 bases fit TRBD2. Judging by the DNA end, TRBJ2-7 fits better; the J call may be wrong. Germline V CDR1 and CDR2: ENHRY, SYGVKD. The CDR3 is 12 residues long. The CDR3 here is CAIRSGSGEQYF. The CDR3 DNA reads as TGTGCCATCAGGAGCGGGAGTGGCGAGCAGTACTTC.

A few counts support this clone. The chain employs TRBV7-8 and TRBJ2-2; 7 bases map to TRBD1. CDR3 length: 15 residues. The junction had 2 bases not matched to a gene; V was cut back by 3 bases and J by 1 base. Germline V CDR1 and CDR2: SGHVS, FQNEAQ. This CDR3 is CASSFRTGNTGELFF. For the CDR3, the DNA is TGTGCCAGCAGCTTTCGGACAGGGAACACCGGGGAGCTGTTTTTT. Filled out from reference TRBV7-8 and TRBJ2-2, the complete variable domain reads GAGVSQSPRYKVAKRGQDVALRCDPISGHVSLFWYQQALGQGPEFLTYFQNEAQLDKSGLPSDRFFAERPEGSVSTLKIQRTQQEDSAVYLCASSFRTGNTGELFFGEGSRLTVL.

This sequence joins TRBV19 and TRBJ2-3, with TRBD2 matching over 14 bases. The CDR3 totals 17 residues. The germline V gene encodes CDR1 LNHDA and CDR2 SQIVND (reference sequence). Trimming removed 6 bases from V and 5 bases from J; junction bases left unmatched: 10. The CDR3 region is CASRDLGLAGVRDTQYF. The CDR3 bases are TGTGCCAGTAGAGATCTGGGACTAGCGGGAGTTCGAGATACGCAGTATTTT.

The V gene is TRBV7-9, the J gene TRBJ2-5, with 7 bases that match TRBD1. Germline V lookup: CDR1 SEHNR, CDR2 FQNEAQ (reference sequence). The CDR3 has 13 residues. Trimming removed 5 bases from V and 3 bases from J; junction bases left unmatched: 3. DNA for the CDR3: TGTGCCAGCAGCCAAACAGGGGAAGAGACCCAGTACTTC. Its protein is CASSQTGEETQYF. Together with reference TRBV7-9 and TRBJ2-5, the CDR3 gives the full variable domain: DTGVSQNPRHKITKRGQNVTFRCDPISEHNRLYWYRQTLGQGPEFLTYFQNEAQLEKSRLLSDRFSAERPKGSFSTLEIQRTEQGDSAMYLCASSQTGEETQYFGPGTRLLVL.

The CDR3, as DNA: TGTGCCAGCAGCCCCGGACAGGGGTTCACTGAAGCTTTCTTT. Residues: CASSPGQGFTEAFF. The chain employs TRBV9 and TRBJ1-1, with 9 bases lining up with TRBD1. Germline V lookup: CDR1 SGDLS, CDR2 YYNGEE. V lost 4 bases and J lost 4; bases outside the gene matches: 5. CDR3 length: 14 residues. The full variable domain, rest sourced from reference TRBV9 and TRBJ1-1, is DSGVTQTPKHLITATGQRVTLRCSPRSGDLSVYWYQQSLDQGLQFLIQYYNGEERAKGNILERFSAQQFPDLHSELNLSSLELGDSALYFCASSPGQGFTEAFFGQGTRLTVV.

V gene TRBV28 combines with J gene TRBJ1-2, with 10 bases fitting TRBD1. V shed 4 bases and J 8 bases; nucleotides not matched to a gene: 10. Germline assignment: CDR1 MDHEN and CDR2 SYDVKM. This CDR3 spans 15 amino acids. The CDR3 region is CASSSGTGVFLGYTF. DNA for the CDR3: TGTGCCAGCAGTTCGGGGACAGGGGTGTTTTTGGGCTACACCTTC.

The rearrangement joins TRBV30 to TRBJ1-2, with 12 bases fitting TRBD1. Germline V gene lookup returns CDR1 GTSNPN and CDR2 SVGIG (reference sequence). The CDR3 is 17 amino acids. V shed 3 bases, J shed 4 bases, and the junction held 12 bases outside the gene matches. This CDR3 reads CAWRRTGTGGVSYGYTF. The CDR3 bases are TGTGCCTGGAGGCGTACCGGGACAGGGGGCGTTAGCTATGGCTACACCTTC.

A remark on this clone: The same CDR3 arises from other DNA sequences in this sample as well. The chain combines TRBV5-1 with TRBJ2-3; D unresolved. The germline V gene encodes CDR1 SGHRS and CDR2 YFSETQ. The CDR3 runs to 13 residues. Trimming shortened V by 1 base and J by 1 base, and 4 bases separated the two germline ends. The CDR3 spells CASSLTGTDTQYF. In DNA, the CDR3 is TGCGCCAGCAGCTTGACAGGCACAGATACGCAGTATTTT.

The J gene is TRBJ2-2, the V gene TRBV2, with no clear D. There are 15 residues in the CDR3. Germline CDR1 reads SNHLY; CDR2 reads FYNNEI. The V end was cut by 6 bases, the J end by 0 bases, with 11 bases between. The CDR3 bases are TGTGCCAGCAGAGAAAGCGAGACGAACACCGGGGAGCTGTTTTTT. Protein sequence: CASRESETNTGELFF. Full variable domain (rest looked up from reference TRBV2 and TRBJ2-2): EPEVTQTPSHQVTQMGQEVILRCVPISNHLYFYWYRQILGQKVEFLVSFYNNEISEKSEIFDDQFSVERPDGSNFTLKIRSTKLEDSAMYFCASRESETNTGELFFGEGSRLTVL.

This rearrangement joins TRBV5-1 to TRBJ2-7; TRBD2 might be the D (7 bases). This CDR3 has 15 amino acids. Looked up from germline, CDR1 is SGHRS and CDR2 is YFSETQ. Trimming removed 5 bases at V and 2 bases at J, with 17 bases between. CDR3: CASREGRGLPYEQYF. The DNA of the CDR3 is TGCGCCAGCAGGGAGGGGCGGGGGCTCCCCTACGAGCAGTACTTC.

The gene calls are TRBV19 and TRBJ1-2; 7 positions agree with TRBD1. The trim removed 9 bases at V and 6 bases at J, leaving 19 bases unmatched. This CDR3 is 16 amino acids long. Germline V gives CDR1 LNHDA, CDR2 SQIVND (reference sequence). The CDR3 loop reads CASRTPGTEDANGYTF. DNA for the CDR3: TGTGCCAGCAGAACCCCCGGGACAGAGGATGCGAATGGCTACACCTTC.

The CDR3 bases are TGTGCCAGCAGTTCACGTCCAGGTTACGAGCAGTACTTC. Translation gives CASSSRPGYEQYF. The J gene is TRBJ2-7, the V gene TRBV27; no firm D call. This CDR3 is 13 amino acids long. Germline V gene sequence: CDR1 MNHEY, CDR2 SMNVEV (reference sequence). V gave up 4 bases and J gave up 4 bases, with 11 bases separating them.